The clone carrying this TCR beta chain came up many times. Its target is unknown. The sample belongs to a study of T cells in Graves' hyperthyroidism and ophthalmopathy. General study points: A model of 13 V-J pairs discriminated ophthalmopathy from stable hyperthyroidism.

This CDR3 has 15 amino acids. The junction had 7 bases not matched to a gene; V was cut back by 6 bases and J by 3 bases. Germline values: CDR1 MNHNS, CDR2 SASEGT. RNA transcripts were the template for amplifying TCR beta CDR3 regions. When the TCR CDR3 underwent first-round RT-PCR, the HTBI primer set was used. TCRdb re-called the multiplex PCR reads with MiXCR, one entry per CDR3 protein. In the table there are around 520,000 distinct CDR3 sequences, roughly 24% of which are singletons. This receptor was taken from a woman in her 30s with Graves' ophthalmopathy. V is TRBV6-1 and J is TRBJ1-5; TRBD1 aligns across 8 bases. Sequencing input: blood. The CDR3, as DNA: TGTGCCAGCAGCCCTAGGACAGGGAACAATCAGCCCCAGCATTTT. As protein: CASSPRTGNNQPQHF.